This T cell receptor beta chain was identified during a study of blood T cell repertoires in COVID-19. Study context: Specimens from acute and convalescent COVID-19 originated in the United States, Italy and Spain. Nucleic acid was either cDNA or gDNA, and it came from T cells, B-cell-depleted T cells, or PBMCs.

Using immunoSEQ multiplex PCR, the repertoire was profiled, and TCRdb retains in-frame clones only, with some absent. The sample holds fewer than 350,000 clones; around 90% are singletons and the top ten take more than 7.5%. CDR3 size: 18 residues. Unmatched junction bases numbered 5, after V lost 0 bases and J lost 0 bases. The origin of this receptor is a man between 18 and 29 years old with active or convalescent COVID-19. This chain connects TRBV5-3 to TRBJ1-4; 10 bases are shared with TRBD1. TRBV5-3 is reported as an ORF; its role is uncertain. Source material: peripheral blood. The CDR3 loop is CARSLGQGASTTNEKLFF. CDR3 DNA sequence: TGTGCCAGAAGCTTGGGACAGGGGGCCTCTACAACTAATGAAAAACTGTTTTTT.